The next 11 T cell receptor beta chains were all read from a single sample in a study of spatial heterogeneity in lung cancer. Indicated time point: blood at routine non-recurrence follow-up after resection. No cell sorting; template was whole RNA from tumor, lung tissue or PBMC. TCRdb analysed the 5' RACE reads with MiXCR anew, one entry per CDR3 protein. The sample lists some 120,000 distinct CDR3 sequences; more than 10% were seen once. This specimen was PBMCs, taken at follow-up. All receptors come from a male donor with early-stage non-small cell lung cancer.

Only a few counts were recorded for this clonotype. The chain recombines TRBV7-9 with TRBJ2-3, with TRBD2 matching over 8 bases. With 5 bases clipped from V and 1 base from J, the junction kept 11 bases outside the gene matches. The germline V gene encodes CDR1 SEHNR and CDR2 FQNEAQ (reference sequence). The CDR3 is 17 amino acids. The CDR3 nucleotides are TGTGCCAGCAGCCAAAGCACGGGGGGGCCGGGCACAGATACGCAGTATTTT. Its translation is CASSQSTGGPGTDTQYF.

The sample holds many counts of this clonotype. CDR3 residues: CASSSATGIGGNEQFF. The CDR3 region has the DNA TGTGCCAGCAGCTCAGCGACAGGGATCGGGGGCAATGAGCAGTTCTTC. This rearrangement joins TRBV7-2 to TRBJ2-1; D may be TRBD1 (7 bases). This CDR3 has 16 residues. V lost 4 bases and J lost 6, with 19 bases in between. Germline V lookup: CDR1 SGHTA, CDR2 FQGNSA.

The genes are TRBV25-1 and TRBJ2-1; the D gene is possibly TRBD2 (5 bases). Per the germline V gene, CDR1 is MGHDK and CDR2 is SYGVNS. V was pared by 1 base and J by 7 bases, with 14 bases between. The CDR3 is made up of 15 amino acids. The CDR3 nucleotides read TGTGCCAGCAGTGAATTTAGCGCAGAGAGGAATGAGCAGTTCTTC. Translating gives CASSEFSAERNEQFF.

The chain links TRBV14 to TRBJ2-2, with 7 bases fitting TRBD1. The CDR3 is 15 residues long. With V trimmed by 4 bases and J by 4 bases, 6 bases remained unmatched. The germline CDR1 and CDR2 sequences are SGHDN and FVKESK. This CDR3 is CASSPFPGGTGELFF. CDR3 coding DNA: TGTGCCAGCAGCCCCTTTCCAGGGGGCACCGGGGAGCTGTTTTTT.

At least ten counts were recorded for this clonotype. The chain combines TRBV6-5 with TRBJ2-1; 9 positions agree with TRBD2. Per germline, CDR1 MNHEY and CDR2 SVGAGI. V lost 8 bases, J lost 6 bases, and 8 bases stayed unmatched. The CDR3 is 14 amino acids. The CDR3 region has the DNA TGTGCCAGCGGAAAGGGACTAGCCGCCAATGAGCAGTTCTTC. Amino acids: CASGKGLAANEQFF.

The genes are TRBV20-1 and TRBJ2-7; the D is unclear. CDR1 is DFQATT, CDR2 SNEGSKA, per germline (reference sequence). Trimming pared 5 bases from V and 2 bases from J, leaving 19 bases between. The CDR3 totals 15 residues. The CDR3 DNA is TGCAGTGCTTCCGCGACCATGTTAAACCCCTACGAGCAGTACTTC. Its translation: CSASATMLNPYEQYF.

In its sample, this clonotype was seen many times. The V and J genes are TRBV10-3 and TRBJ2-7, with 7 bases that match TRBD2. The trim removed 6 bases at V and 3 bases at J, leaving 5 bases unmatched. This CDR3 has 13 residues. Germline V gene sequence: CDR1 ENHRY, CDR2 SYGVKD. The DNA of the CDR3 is TGTGCCATCAGGGGGGGGATAGGCTACGAGCAGTACTTC. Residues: CAIRGGIGYEQYF.

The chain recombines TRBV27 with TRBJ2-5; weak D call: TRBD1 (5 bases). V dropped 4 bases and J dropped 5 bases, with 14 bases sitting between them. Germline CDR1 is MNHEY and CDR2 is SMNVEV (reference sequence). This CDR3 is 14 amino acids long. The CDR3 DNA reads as TGTGCCAGCAGTTCCCAGGGCAGGGCGGAGACCCAGTACTTC. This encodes CASSSQGRAETQYF.

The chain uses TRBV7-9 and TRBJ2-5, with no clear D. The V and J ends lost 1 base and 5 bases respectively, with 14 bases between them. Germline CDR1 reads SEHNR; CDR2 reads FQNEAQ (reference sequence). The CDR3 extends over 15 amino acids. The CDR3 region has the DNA TGTGCCAGCAGCTTAGGAGCTAGTTCTGAGGAGACCCAGTACTTC. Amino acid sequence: CASSLGASSEETQYF.

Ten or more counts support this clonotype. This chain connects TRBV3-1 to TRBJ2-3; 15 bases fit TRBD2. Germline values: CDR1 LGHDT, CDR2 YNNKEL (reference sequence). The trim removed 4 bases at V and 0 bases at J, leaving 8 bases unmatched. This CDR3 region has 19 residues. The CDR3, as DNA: TGTGCCAGCAGCCGGACCGGGACTAGCGGGGGGCAGAGCACAGATACGCAGTATTTT. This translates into CASSRTGTSGGQSTDTQYF.

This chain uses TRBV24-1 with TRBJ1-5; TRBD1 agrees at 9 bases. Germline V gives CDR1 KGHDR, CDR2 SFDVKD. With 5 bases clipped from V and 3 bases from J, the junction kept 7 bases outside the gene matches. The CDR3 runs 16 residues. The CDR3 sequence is CATSATTGGTNQPQHF. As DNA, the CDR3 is TGTGCCACCAGTGCCACCACAGGGGGCACCAATCAGCCCCAGCATTTT.